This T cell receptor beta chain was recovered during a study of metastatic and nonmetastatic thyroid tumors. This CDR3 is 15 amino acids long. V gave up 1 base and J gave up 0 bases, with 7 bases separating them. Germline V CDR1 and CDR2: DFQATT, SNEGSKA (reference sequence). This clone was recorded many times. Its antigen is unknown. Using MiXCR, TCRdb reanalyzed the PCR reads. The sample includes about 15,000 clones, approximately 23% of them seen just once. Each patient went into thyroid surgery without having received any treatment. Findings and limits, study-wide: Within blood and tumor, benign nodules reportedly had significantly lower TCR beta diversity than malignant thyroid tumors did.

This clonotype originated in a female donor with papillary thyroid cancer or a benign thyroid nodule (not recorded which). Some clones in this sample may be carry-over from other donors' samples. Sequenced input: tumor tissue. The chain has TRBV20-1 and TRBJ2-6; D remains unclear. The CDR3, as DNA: TGCAGTGCTAGAGTTGACGACTCTGGGGCCAACGTCCTGACTTTC. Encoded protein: CSARVDDSGANVLTF.